Described below is a single T cell receptor (beta chain) sequence and its context. Its antigen is not identified. Other nucleotide sequences from this sample produce the same CDR3. This sample stems from a study of shared clonotypes between healthy human individuals. Turning to the study itself: Those who served as donors were a couple of women and a few men between the ages of 18 and 49.

Deep-level running was used for the assay. Data came from immunoSEQ multiplex PCR; TCRdb stores just in-frame clones and leaves some out. The sample gives around 1.4 million clones, around 98.5% of which show up once; about 0.4% is in the top ten. General study results and limits: Deeper or shallower sequencing was expected to change how clonotypes are shared among donors.

The sequence came from a man aged 25-40 years in good health. The sequenced sample consisted of naive CD4+ T cells sorted from blood. Noted subset: CD45RA+ positively selected.

The CDR3 DNA reads as TGCAGCGTTTCTTCCTCTGGGGCCAACGTCCTGACTTTC. Its translation: CSVSSSGANVLTF. The V and J genes are TRBV29-1 and TRBJ2-6; no clear D gene. CDR1 is SQVTM, CDR2 ANQGSEA, per germline. The germline V and J ends were trimmed by 5 bases and 0 bases, with 5 bases remaining between them. The CDR3 totals 13 residues.